What follows are 29 T cell receptor beta chains derived from one specimen sequenced in a study of patients and donors after allogeneic stem cell transplantation. TCRdb used MiXCR to reprocess the RT-PCR reads, holding one entry per CDR3 protein. The data hold hundreds of thousands of distinct CDR3 sequences, with about a sixth observed a single time. The material sequenced was blood, either unsorted or a sorted T cell fraction (not recorded which). These receptors all stem from a human donor who was either an allogeneic HSCT recipient or a stem cell or donor lymphocyte infusion donor (not recorded which). It is not recorded whose cells these are; they may come from a transplant donor.

This clonotype appeared many times. The rearrangement uses TRBV12-3 or TRBV12-4 and TRBJ1-2, with D hard to call. CDR3 length: 13 amino acids. Trimming cost V 6 bases and J 8 bases, with 16 bases left between them. Written as DNA, the CDR3 is TGTGCCAGCAGCGACCTGCGAACAGTGGGCTACACCTTC. Protein product: CASSDLRTVGYTF.

In its sample, this clonotype was seen a few times. The chain joins TRBV12-3 or TRBV12-4 to TRBJ1-1, with D possibly TRBD1 on 6 matching bases. V lost 6 bases, J lost 8 bases, and 10 bases lay in between. The CDR3 has 11 residues. As DNA, the CDR3 is TGTGCCAGCAGGACTGGACAGGAAGCTTTCTTT. Translation gives CASRTGQEAFF.

There are a few counts of this clonotype. The chain is built from TRBV25-1 and TRBJ2-7; 7 bases map to TRBD2. J gave up 3 bases and V 3 bases, and 20 bases lay outside the gene matches. Germline V gives CDR1 MGHDK, CDR2 SYGVNS. This CDR3 comprises 19 residues. As DNA, the CDR3 is TGTGCCAGCAGTGACCAAAATGGGACCCTAGCGGAGGGTGGCTACGAGCAGTACTTC. Its translation is CASSDQNGTLAEGGYEQYF.

The chain couples TRBV29-1 to TRBJ2-7; D possibly corresponds to TRBD2 (5 bases). Looked up from germline, CDR1 is SQVTM and CDR2 is ANQGSEA. Trimming cost V 4 bases and J 2 bases, with 9 bases left between them. The length of the CDR3 is 12 residues. The CDR3 DNA sequence: TGCAGCGTTGGCACTAGGGCCTACGAGCAGTACTTC. It specifies CSVGTRAYEQYF.

This clonotype was detected only a few times. The chain joins TRBV20-1 to TRBJ2-2, with D hard to call. The CDR3 has 12 amino acids. The germline V and J ends were trimmed by 0 bases and 6 bases, with 5 bases remaining between them. The V gene's germline CDR1 is DFQATT and CDR2 SNEGSKA (reference sequence). CDR3 loop: CSARDKAGELFF. In DNA form, the CDR3 reads TGCAGTGCTAGAGATAAGGCCGGGGAGCTGTTTTTT.

This clonotype turned up a few times. The genes are TRBV29-1 and TRBJ1-5; D not certain. Germline lookup yields CDR1 SQVTM and CDR2 ANQGSEA. This CDR3 is built from 12 residues. V gave up 7 bases and J gave up 1 base, with 8 bases separating them. The CDR3, as DNA: TGCAGCGCCCAAGACAGCAATCAGCCCCAGCATTTT. Protein sequence: CSAQDSNQPQHF.

This clonotype was detected a few times. This chain connects TRBV9 to TRBJ2-5; TRBD2 matches 13 bases. The germline gives CDR1 SGDLS, CDR2 YYNGEE. CDR3 length equals 15 residues. The V gene end was trimmed by 0 bases and the J gene end by 4 bases; junction bases not matched to a gene: 0. As DNA, the CDR3 is TGTGCCAGCAGCGTAGGACTAGCGGGAGGAGAGACCCAGTACTTC. This translates into CASSVGLAGGETQYF.

In its sample, this clonotype was seen many times. In DNA form, the CDR3 reads TGTGCCAGCAGCCCTCAGGGGGCAATTCAAGAGACCCAGTACTTC. Translated: CASSPQGAIQETQYF. The chain has TRBV7-9 and TRBJ2-5; 8 bases line up with TRBD1. This CDR3 has 15 amino acids. Per germline, CDR1 SEHNR and CDR2 FQNEAQ (reference sequence). With V trimmed by 5 bases and J by 2 bases, 7 bases remained unmatched.

Regarding this clonotype: This may stem from a read error, because a much larger clone lies one nucleotide away. This chain connects TRBV7-2 to TRBJ1-1; D unclear. This CDR3 is built from 14 residues. Trimming left V 10 bases short and J 0 bases short, with 15 bases between. From germline, CDR1 is SGHTA and CDR2 FQGNSA. The CDR3: CATQDHFMNTEAFF. The DNA for the CDR3 is TGTGCCACTCAGGACCATTTCATGAACACTGAAGCTTTCTTT.

The chain employs TRBV20-1 and TRBJ1-5, with D perhaps matching TRBD1 (6 bases). This CDR3 has 18 residues. Germline CDR1 and CDR2: DFQATT and SNEGSKA (reference sequence). V shed 0 bases and J shed 0 bases, with 18 bases lying between them. The CDR3 DNA sequence: TGCAGTGCTAGAGATATCCTAGGCAGGACAGATAGCAATCAGCCCCAGCATTTT. This codes for CSARDILGRTDSNQPQHF.

The CDR3, as DNA: TGTGCCAGCAGCTACGGACTAGCGGGGGGCTGGACCGGGGAGCTGTTTTTT. Amino acids: CASSYGLAGGWTGELFF. This rearrangement joins TRBV7-2 to TRBJ2-2; 14 bases are shared with TRBD2. The V gene end was trimmed by 4 bases and the J gene end by 5 bases; junction bases not matched to a gene: 6. CDR3 length: 17 residues. The germline V gene encodes CDR1 SGHTA and CDR2 FQGNSA.

The chain carries TRBV7-6 and TRBJ1-2; unclear D gene. Germline CDR1 is SGHVS and CDR2 is FNYEAQ. Trimming removed 5 bases from V and 6 bases from J, with 13 bases in between. This CDR3 has 13 amino acids. As DNA, the CDR3 is TGTGCCAGCAGCCATACGAGATTAGATGGCTACACCTTC. Translation: CASSHTRLDGYTF. Looking up the rest from reference TRBV7-6 and TRBJ1-2 gives the full variable domain: GAGVSQSPRYKVTKRGQDVALRCDPISGHVSLYWYRQALGQGPEFLTYFNYEAQQDKSGLPNDRFSAERPEGSISTLTIQRTEQRDSAMYRCASSHTRLDGYTFGSGTRLTVV.

J is TRBJ1-2 and V is TRBV20-1; 8 bases align to TRBD1. The germline V gene has CDR1 DFQATT and CDR2 SNEGSKA (reference sequence). The CDR3 runs 15 residues. The V segment lost 0 bases and the J segment 7 bases; nucleotides outside the gene matches: 10. CDR3 sequence (DNA): TGCAGTGCTAGAGATCAAGACAGGGGATCGAGTGGCTACACCTTC. Amino acids: CSARDQDRGSSGYTF.

This chain connects TRBV5-1 to TRBJ2-7; D might be TRBD1 (5 bases). The germline V gene has CDR1 SGHRS and CDR2 YFSETQ. V lost 4 bases, J lost 0 bases, and 20 bases lay in between. This CDR3 has 17 amino acids. DNA for the CDR3: TGCGCCAGCAGCCATCTCCAAGACAGCTTCAGCTCCTACGAGCAGTACTTC. Amino acids: CASSHLQDSFSSYEQYF.

The sample holds many counts of this clonotype. V usage is TRBV12-3 or TRBV12-4 and J usage is TRBJ1-2, with D perhaps matching TRBD1 (6 bases). V was pared by 1 base and J by 6 bases, with 9 bases between. The CDR3 is 13 amino acids. The CDR3 loop is CASSLVYRDGYTF. In DNA, the CDR3 is TGTGCCAGCAGTTTAGTTTACAGGGATGGCTACACCTTC.

A few counts support this clonotype. The V and J genes are TRBV15 and TRBJ2-7, with a weak D call TRBD2 (5 bases). The CDR3 contains 18 residues. Germline V gene data show CDR1 as LNHNV and CDR2 as YYDKDF (reference sequence). The germline V and J ends were trimmed by 0 bases and 4 bases, with 22 bases remaining between them. DNA for the CDR3: TGTGCCACCAGCAGAGATCTAGGTGGTCTAGCCAGGATTTACGAGCAGTACTTC. As protein: CATSRDLGGLARIYEQYF.

This rearrangement joins TRBV5-1 to TRBJ2-7; TRBD1 aligns across 7 bases. The V gene end was trimmed by 1 base and the J gene end by 3 bases; junction bases not matched to a gene: 7. CDR3 length: 15 residues. CDR1 and CDR2 (germline): SGHRS, YFSETQ. As DNA, the CDR3 is TGCGCCAGCAGCTTGTTTTCCGGGACAGACTACGAGCAGTACTTC. Translation gives CASSLFSGTDYEQYF.

Worth noting for this clonotype: Mismatch with germline at one junction end may stem from a read error. The chain recombines TRBV7-7 with TRBJ2-5, with 9 positions matching TRBD1. The CDR3 has 13 residues. Germline CDR1 SSHAT, CDR2 FNYEAQ (reference sequence). The CDR3 region has the DNA TGTGCTAGCAGCCCGGACAGGGGTGTGACCCAGTACTTC. Protein: CASSPDRGVTQYF. The entire variable domain, with the rest obtained from reference TRBV7-7 and TRBJ2-5, is as follows: GAGVSQSPRYKVTKRGQDVTLRCDPISSHATLYWYQQALGQGPEFLTYFNYEAQPDKSGLPSDRFSAERPEGSISTLTIQRTEQRDSAMYRCASSPDRGVTQYFGPGTRLLVL.

The chain employs TRBV4-3 and TRBJ1-2; no clear D gene. The germline V gene has CDR1 LGHNA and CDR2 YSLEER. The V end lost 1 base, the J end lost 13 bases, and 10 bases lay between the germline ends. The CDR3 is made up of 11 amino acids. CDR3 DNA: TGCGCCAGCAGCCAAGTACTCAAAGGCACCTTC. It is translated as CASSQVLKGTF.

The rearrangement links TRBV5-1 to TRBJ2-3; no reliable D call. CDR3 length equals 14 residues. The germline V gene encodes CDR1 SGHRS and CDR2 YFSETQ. V dropped 2 bases and J dropped 5 bases, with 12 bases sitting between them. For the CDR3, the DNA is TGCGCCAGCAGCTTCTCGGACGCAGGAGATACGCAGTATTTT. Translation: CASSFSDAGDTQYF.

The sample holds a few counts of this clonotype. The chain has TRBV29-1 and TRBJ2-1; 9 bases match TRBD2. J gave up 7 bases and V 4 bases, and 11 bases lay outside the gene matches. This CDR3 region has 15 residues. The germline gives CDR1 SQVTM, CDR2 ANQGSEA. CDR3: CSVARGSGSQNEQFF. The DNA for the CDR3 is TGCAGCGTTGCAAGAGGTAGCGGGAGTCAGAATGAGCAGTTCTTC.

This clonotype was picked up a small number of times. The chain couples TRBV24-1 to TRBJ2-2; D is perhaps TRBD2 (6 bases). The CDR3 runs to 17 residues. Germline CDR1 is KGHDR and CDR2 is SFDVKD. The ends were cut back, 4 bases at V and 3 bases at J, with 17 bases in the middle. The chain's CDR3 is CATSESPGVGDTGELFF. The CDR3 DNA sequence: TGTGCCACCAGTGAGTCCCCGGGGGTTGGGGACACCGGGGAGCTGTTTTTT.

This clonotype came up many times. The chain employs TRBV6-5 and TRBJ2-1; the D is unclear. V shed 2 bases and J shed 5 bases, with 4 bases lying between them. This CDR3 comprises 12 residues. CDR1 and CDR2 from the germline V gene are MNHEY and SVGAGI. In nucleotides, the CDR3 is TGTGCCAGCAGTTACGGTCACAATGAGCAGTTCTTC. It yields the protein CASSYGHNEQFF.

This clonotype was seen a handful of times. This chain uses TRBV4-3 with TRBJ1-1, with 7 bases fitting TRBD1. CDR1 is LGHNA and CDR2 is YSLEER in the germline V gene. The CDR3 has 15 amino acids. V lost 1 base, J lost 10 bases, and 12 bases stayed unmatched. The CDR3 spells CASSQAGTGAGRAFF. The CDR3 coding sequence is TGCGCCAGCAGCCAAGCCGGAACAGGGGCAGGTAGAGCTTTCTTT.

The V gene is TRBV12-3 or TRBV12-4, the J gene TRBJ2-1; no clear D gene. The V and J ends lost 3 bases and 3 bases respectively, with 6 bases between them. CDR3 size: 13 residues. CDR3 sequence: CASSFPNYNEQFF. The DNA of the CDR3 is TGTGCCAGCAGTTTTCCTAACTACAATGAGCAGTTCTTC.

The chain carries TRBV9 and TRBJ2-3; unclear D gene. This CDR3 spans 15 amino acids. CDR1 is SGDLS and CDR2 is YYNGEE in the germline V gene. Deletions cut 0 bases from V and 0 bases from J, with 8 bases between. This CDR3 is CASSVGMPSTDTQYF. In nucleotides, the CDR3 is TGTGCCAGCAGCGTAGGCATGCCAAGCACAGATACGCAGTATTTT.

In its sample, this clonotype was seen a few times. This chain links TRBV7-9 with TRBJ2-7; 13 bases are a match to TRBD2. Trimming took 6 bases from V and 2 from J; bases not matched to a gene: 1. The CDR3 runs 14 residues. Germline-derived CDR1 and CDR2 are SEHNR and FQNEAQ (reference sequence). For the CDR3, the DNA is TGTGCCAGCAGGGGACTAGCGGGAACCTACGAGCAGTACTTC. Protein sequence: CASRGLAGTYEQYF.

This clonotype was detected a few times. This rearrangement joins TRBV20-1 to TRBJ2-1, with 7 nucleotides matching TRBD2. CDR1 and CDR2 (germline): DFQATT, SNEGSKA (reference sequence). The CDR3 is made up of 11 amino acids. This chain's CDR3 is CRASSGNEQFF. The CDR3, as DNA: TGCAGAGCCTCTAGCGGCAATGAGCAGTTCTTC.

The chain recombines TRBV5-6 with TRBJ2-3; D ambiguous. The CDR3 is 13 residues long. The V gene lost 0 bases and the J gene lost 6 bases, with 8 bases spanning the gap. The V gene's germline CDR1 is SGHDT and CDR2 YYEEEE. In DNA, the CDR3 is TGTGCCAGCAGCTTGGCCGGCGTGGATACGCAGTATTTT. Residues: CASSLAGVDTQYF.